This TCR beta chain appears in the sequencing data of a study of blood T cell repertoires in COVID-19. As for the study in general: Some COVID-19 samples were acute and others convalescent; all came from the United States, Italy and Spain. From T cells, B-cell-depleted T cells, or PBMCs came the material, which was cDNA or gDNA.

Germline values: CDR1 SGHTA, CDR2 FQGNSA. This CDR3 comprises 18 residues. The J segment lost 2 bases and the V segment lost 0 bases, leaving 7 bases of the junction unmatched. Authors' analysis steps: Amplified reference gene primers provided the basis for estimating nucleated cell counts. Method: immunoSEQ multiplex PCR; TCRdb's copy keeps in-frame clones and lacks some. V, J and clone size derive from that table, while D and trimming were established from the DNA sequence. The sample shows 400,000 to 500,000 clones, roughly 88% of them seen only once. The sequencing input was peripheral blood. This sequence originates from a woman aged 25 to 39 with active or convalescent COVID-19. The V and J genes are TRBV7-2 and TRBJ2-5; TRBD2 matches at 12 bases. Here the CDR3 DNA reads TGTGCCAGCAGCTTAGCGCAGCTAACTAGCGGGGGGCAAGAGACCCAGTACTTC. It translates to CASSLAQLTSGGQETQYF.